The subject of this entry is one T cell receptor (beta chain). The data are from a study of shared clonotypes between healthy human individuals. Nashville, Tennessee was home to all donors, each a Caucasian adult. Repertoires were generated with immunoSEQ multiplex PCR, while TCRdb's copy carries only in-frame clones and drops some. The sample consists of over 700,000 clones, roughly two thirds of them appearing once. This CDR3 contains 15 residues. V gave up 1 base and J gave up 5 bases, with 16 bases separating them. CDR1 SGHNT and CDR2 YYREEE come from the germline V gene (reference sequence). Sequences were obtained from memory CD4+ T cells sorted from blood. Subset of the sample: CD45RA-negative fraction. V usage is TRBV5-4 and J usage is TRBJ2-7; no definite D call. The sequence came from a young woman in good health. The CDR3 spells CASSLSDTAENEQYF. The CDR3, as DNA: TGTGCCAGCAGCTTGTCTGATACAGCCGAAAACGAGCAGTACTTC.